The rows below give T cell receptor beta chains drawn from one sample of a study of CD8+ T cells in alopecia areata. Profiled with immunoSEQ multiplex PCR; TCRdb holds only in-frame clones, not every one. The table lists some 240,000 clones, roughly 57% of them singletons. Sequences were derived from CD4+ T cells sorted from blood, sampled at week 0. The receptors stem from a human donor with alopecia areata. Both conserved end residues are part of each CDR3. D genes are given only for firm matches. Size tells how often a clone was seen (once, few, many) or the class of an expanded clone, and some rows leave it out.

TRBJ1-2 | TRBD1 | NA | TRBV29-1 | CSAGEQGRLGYTF | TGCAGCGCCGGAGAACAGGGGAGGCTGGGCTACACCTTC
TRBJ2-6 | NA | NA | TRBV2 | CASSLQGTHHSGANVLTF | TGTGCCAGCAGCCTACAGGGTACCCACCACTCTGGGGCCAACGTCCTGACTTTC
TRBJ1-5 | NA | NA | TRBV30 | CAWTPGSGQPQHF | TGTGCCTGGACCCCCGGGAGTGGGCAGCCCCAGCATTTT
TRBJ1-1 | NA | NA | TRBV6-5 | CASSRRNTEAFF | TGTGCCAGCAGTAGGCGGAACACTGAAGCTTTCTTT
TRBJ1-5 | NA | NA | TRBV7-2 | CASSLGVRSNQPQHF | TGTGCCAGCAGCTTAGGGGTTCGCAGCAATCAGCCCCAGCATTTT
TRBJ2-7 | TRBD2 | NA | TRBV11-2 | CASSQGLAGNEQYF | TGTGCCAGCAGCCAAGGACTAGCGGGGAACGAGCAGTACTTC
TRBJ2-3 | TRBD1 | NA | TRBV29-1 | CSSKQGARFTDTQYF | TGCAGCTCCAAACAGGGGGCGCGGTTCACAGATACGCAGTATTTT
TRBJ1-2 | TRBD1 | NA | TRBV2 | CASGGTAYGYTF | TGTGCCAGCGGTGGGACAGCCTATGGCTACACCTTC
TRBJ1-1 | NA | NA | TRBV6-5 | CASSYSKVTEAFF | TGTGCCAGCAGTTACTCGAAAGTAACTGAAGCTTTCTTT
TRBJ2-7 | NA | NA | TRBV7-2 | CASMDYSWGSGEQYF | TGTGCCAGCATGGACTACAGCTGGGGTAGCGGCGAGCAGTACTTC
TRBJ2-5 | TRBD1 | NA | TRBV5-1 | CASSFLDRGQTQYF | TGCGCCAGCAGCTTCCTGGACAGGGGACAGACCCAGTACTTC
TRBJ2-1 | TRBD2 | few | TRBV25-1 | CASSDRASGRVEQFF | TGTGCCAGCAGTGATCGAGCTAGCGGGAGGGTTGAGCAGTTCTTC
TRBJ2-3 | NA | NA | TRBV5-1 | CASSNTDTQYF | TGCGCCAGCAGCAACACAGATACGCAGTATTTT
TRBJ1-5 | TRBD1 | NA | TRBV6-5 | CASSRTGTGNQPQHF | TGTGCCAGCAGTCGGACAGGGACGGGCAATCAGCCCCAGCATTTT
TRBJ2-7 | NA | NA | TRBV6-5 | CASSYSAQGSYEQYF | TGTGCCAGCAGTTACTCGGCCCAGGGTAGCTACGAGCAGTACTTC
TRBJ1-5 | TRBD1 | NA | TRBV4-1 | CASSQGPRTGKSRGNQPQHF | TGCGCCAGCAGCCAAGGGCCCCGGACAGGGAAATCGAGGGGCAATCAGCCCCAGCATTTT
TRBJ1-1 | NA | NA | TRBV29-1 | CSVAGVGTEAFF | TGCAGCGTTGCAGGGGTAGGCACTGAAGCTTTCTTT
TRBJ2-7 | NA | NA | TRBV18 | CASSPPPGYEQYF | TGTGCCAGCTCACCACCCCCAGGGTACGAGCAGTACTTC
TRBJ1-1 | NA | few | TRBV14 | CASSQQTGRTEAFF | TGTGCCAGCAGCCAGCAGACTGGACGCACTGAAGCTTTCTTT
TRBJ2-7 | NA | NA | TRBV7-8 | CASSLGPWREDSYEQYF | TGTGCCAGCAGCTTAGGTCCTTGGAGGGAAGACTCCTACGAGCAGTACTTC
TRBJ1-5 | TRBD1 | once | TRBV30 | CAWSGTGEGQPQHF | TGTGCCTGGTCCGGGACAGGGGAAGGTCAGCCCCAGCATTTT
TRBJ2-7 | NA | NA | TRBV6-5 | CARIRQPGYYEQYF | TGTGCCAGGATAAGACAGCCGGGTTACTACGAGCAGTACTTC
TRBJ2-7 | NA | NA | TRBV5-1 | CASSATGAYEQYF | TGCGCCAGCAGCGCGACTGGGGCCTACGAGCAGTACTTC
TRBJ1-1 | NA | NA | TRBV30 | CAWSPGWSRSEAFF | TGTGCCTGGAGTCCGGGGTGGTCTCGCTCTGAAGCTTTCTTT
TRBJ1-3 | NA | NA | TRBV5-4 | CASSPDIRSGNTIYF | TGTGCCAGCAGCCCGGACATACGCTCTGGAAACACCATATATTTT
TRBJ2-3 | NA | NA | TRBV5-1 | CASSWAGTTTDTQYF | TGCGCCAGCAGCTGGGCGGGGACAACCACAGATACGCAGTATTTT
TRBJ2-5 | NA | NA | TRBV5-1 | CATRVGETQYF | TGCGCCACCCGGGTGGGAGAGACCCAGTACTTC
TRBJ2-5 | NA | NA | TRBV11-2 | CASSLRGGRETQYF | TGTGCCAGCAGCTTACGAGGGGGACGAGAGACCCAGTACTTC
TRBJ1-5 | NA | NA | TRBV6-1 | CASVRGDSNQPQHF | TGTGCCAGCGTGAGAGGAGATAGCAATCAGCCCCAGCATTTT
TRBJ1-1 | NA | few | TRBV29-1 | CSVGRDLDGAFF | TGCAGCGTTGGAAGGGATCTGGACGGGGCTTTCTTT
TRBJ2-3 | NA | NA | TRBV29-1 | CSVRESNTQYF | TGCAGCGTGAGAGAATCCAATACGCAGTATTTT
TRBJ1-1 | NA | NA | TRBV29-1 | CSVVNGEAFF | TGCAGCGTTGTAAATGGTGAAGCTTTCTTT
TRBJ2-2 | NA | NA | TRBV11-2 | CASSLQRELFF | TGTGCCAGCAGCCTTCAGAGGGAGCTGTTTTTT
TRBJ1-2 | NA | few | TRBV28 | CASSRGGYGYTF | TGTGCCAGCAGCAGGGGAGGCTATGGCTACACCTTC
TRBJ1-2 | NA | NA | TRBV4-1 | CASSQDEGLRNYGYTF | TGCGCCAGCAGCCAAGATGAGGGACTACGGAACTATGGCTACACCTTC
TRBJ2-7 | TRBD2 | few | TRBV18 | CASSPSTGGGYEQYF | TGTGCCAGCTCACCCTCTACGGGGGGGGGATACGAGCAGTACTTC
TRBJ2-3 | TRBD2 | NA | TRBV7-2 | CASSNQGTTSTDTQYF | TGTGCCAGCAGCAACCAAGGGACTACTAGCACAGATACGCAGTATTTT
TRBJ1-2 | TRBD1 | NA | TRBV5-4 | CASSAGQDRVYGYTF | TGTGCCAGCAGCGCTGGGCAAGACAGGGTCTATGGCTACACCTTC
TRBJ1-1 | NA | few | TRBV30 | CAWSVPNRGSEAFF | TGTGCCTGGAGTGTACCGAACAGAGGCTCTGAAGCTTTCTTT
TRBJ2-3 | TRBD2 | NA | TRBV29-1 | CSVGLATDTQYF | TGCAGCGTAGGACTAGCCACAGATACGCAGTATTTT
TRBJ1-1 | NA | few | TRBV12-5 | CASGPIDWNTEAFF | TGTGCTAGTGGTCCAATAGATTGGAACACTGAAGCTTTCTTT
TRBJ2-1 | NA | NA | TRBV7-9 | CASSLGGRTPYNEQFF | TGTGCCAGCAGCTTAGGGGGCAGGACTCCCTACAATGAGCAGTTCTTC
TRBJ1-6 | NA | NA | TRBV30 | CAWSARENSPLHF | TGTGCCTGGAGTGCCAGGGAGAATTCACCCCTCCACTTT
TRBJ2-1 | TRBD2 | NA | TRBV11-2 | CATRTSGTYNEQFF | TGTGCCACCCGGACTAGCGGGACATACAATGAGCAGTTCTTC
TRBJ2-2 | NA | NA | TRBV2 | CASSDYETGFGELFF | TGTGCCAGCAGTGATTACGAAACAGGGTTCGGGGAGCTGTTTTTT
TRBJ1-2 | TRBD1 | NA | TRBV4-1 | CASSSWTGDGYTF | TGCGCCAGCAGCTCTTGGACAGGGGACGGCTACACCTTC
TRBJ2-2 | NA | NA | TRBV29-1 | CSVGRGGTGELFF | TGCAGCGTTGGAAGAGGCGGCACCGGGGAGCTGTTTTTT
TRBJ1-6 | NA | NA | TRBV7-2 | CASSLTAPSPLHF | TGTGCCAGCAGCTTGACGGCCCCTTCACCCCTCCACTTT
TRBJ2-3 | NA | few | TRBV5-6 | CASSLLRTRRTDTQYF | TGTGCCAGCAGCTTGCTAAGGACACGTCGCACAGATACGCAGTATTTT